One T cell receptor (beta chain) is described in this entry. Antigen: not known. This sample is part of a study of graft-versus-host responses after intestinal transplantation. About the study: All recipients were given anti-thymocyte globulin induction, and tacrolimus and steroids were then administered for around three years.

Findings and limits, study-wide: Association was observed between peak circulating GvH clone levels and early post-transplant HvG declines.

The ends were cut back, 5 bases at V and 1 base at J, with 15 bases in the middle. Germline V lookup: CDR1 LNHNV, CDR2 YYDKDF (reference sequence). The CDR3 consists of 15 residues. Produced via immunoSEQ multiplex PCR; TCRdb's table is partial and in-frame only. The table has 96,000 or so clones, approximately 90% seen once. The chain uses TRBV15 and TRBJ2-7; tentatively, D is TRBD2 (6 bases). The specimen comprised unstimulated CD4+ T cells sorted from spleen or lymph node cells, sampled before intestinal transplant. This TCR came from a human donor who received an intestinal transplant. The CDR3 DNA reads as TGTGCCACCAGCTCTCCCCTGGGGGGTTCCTACGAGCAGTACTTC. This encodes CATSSPLGGSYEQYF.